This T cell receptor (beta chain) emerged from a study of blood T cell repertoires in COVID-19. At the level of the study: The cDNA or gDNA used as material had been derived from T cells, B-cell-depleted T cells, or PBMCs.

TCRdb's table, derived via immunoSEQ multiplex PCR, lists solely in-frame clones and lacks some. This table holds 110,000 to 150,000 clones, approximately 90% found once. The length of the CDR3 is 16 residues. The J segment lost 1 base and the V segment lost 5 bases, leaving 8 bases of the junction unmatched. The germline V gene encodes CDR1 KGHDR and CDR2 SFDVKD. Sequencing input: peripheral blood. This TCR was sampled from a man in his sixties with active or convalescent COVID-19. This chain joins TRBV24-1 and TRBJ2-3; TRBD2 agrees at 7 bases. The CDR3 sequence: CATSGPERGGTDTQYF. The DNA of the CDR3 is TGTGCCACCAGTGGGCCGGAACGGGGGGGCACAGATACGCAGTATTTT.